Listed here are 15 T cell receptor beta chains from one sample, sequenced in a study of T cells in localized non-small cell lung cancer. Sequencing was performed with immunoSEQ multiplex PCR; in TCRdb, only in-frame clones are kept and a portion is missing. The sample consists of 1,700 or so clones, around 40% of them appearing once. The sample consisted of lung tumor tissue, taken before any cancer treatment. The receptors were gathered from a female donor over 55 with stage I lung adenocarcinoma.

This clone was counted only a few times. In DNA, the CDR3 is TGTGCCACCAGCAGGGACTCCCCGGCCAACGTCCTGACTTTC. Translating it yields CATSRDSPANVLTF. The chain carries TRBV15 and TRBJ2-6, with D tentatively TRBD2 (5 bases). The CDR3 covers 14 residues. Trimming left V 3 bases short and J 6 bases short, with 9 bases between. CDR1 is LNHNV and CDR2 is YYDKDF in the germline V gene (reference sequence). The complete variable domain, with remaining parts taken from reference TRBV15 and TRBJ2-6, reads DAMVIQNPRYQVTQFGKPVTLSCSQTLNHNVMYWYQQKSSQAPKLLFHYYDKDFNNEADTPDNFQSRRPNTSFCFLDIRSPGLGDTAMYLCATSRDSPANVLTFGAGSRLTVL.

Only a few counts were recorded for this clone. V usage is TRBV19 and J usage is TRBJ1-5; no reliable D call. The CDR3 is made up of 15 amino acids. Germline CDR1 and CDR2: LNHDA and SQIVND (reference sequence). Deletions cut 0 bases from V and 4 bases from J, with 10 bases between. The CDR3 here is CASSIEDGVNQPQHF. The CDR3 nucleotides read TGTGCCAGTAGTATAGAGGACGGGGTTAATCAGCCCCAGCATTTT.

This chain joins TRBV25-1 and TRBJ2-3; D gene uncertain. Trimming removed 1 base from V and 2 bases from J, with 7 bases in between. Germline V gene sequence: CDR1 MGHDK, CDR2 SYGVNS. The CDR3 has 14 residues. The CDR3 bases are TGTGCCAGCAGTGAATTCGCGCTCACAGATACGCAGTATTTT. Its translation is CASSEFALTDTQYF.

V is TRBV28 and J is TRBJ1-2, with a weak D call TRBD1 (5 bases). From germline, CDR1 is MDHEN and CDR2 SYDVKM. V dropped 3 bases and J dropped 8 bases, with 16 bases sitting between them. CDR3 length equals 14 residues. The CDR3 DNA follows: TGTGCCAGCAGTTTGGGCAGGGTAATGGGAGGCTACACCTTC. Protein sequence: CASSLGRVMGGYTF.

The V call is TRBV5-1, the J call TRBJ2-1, with 10 nucleotides matching TRBD2. The CDR3 sequence is 16 residues long. V trimming: 4 bases; J trimming: 2 bases; junction bases outside the gene matches: 6. CDR1 and CDR2 from the germline V gene are SGHRS and YFSETQ. The chain's CDR3 is CASSPVLAGAYNEQFF. The CDR3 DNA is TGCGCCAGCAGCCCGGTCCTAGCGGGGGCCTACAATGAGCAGTTCTTC.

This clone was counted a few times. J is TRBJ2-1 and V is TRBV28; D is unresolved. Trimming removed 2 bases at V and 10 bases at J, with 9 bases between. The germline V gene has CDR1 MDHEN and CDR2 SYDVKM. The CDR3 extends over 12 amino acids. For the CDR3, the DNA is TGTGCCAGCAGTTTACCTCGATCCGAGCAGTTCTTC. Its protein product is CASSLPRSEQFF.

The chain is built from TRBV10-2 and TRBJ2-1, with 9 bases matching TRBD2. Germline-derived CDR1 and CDR2 are WSHSY and SAAADI. With V trimmed by 6 bases and J by 4 bases, 16 bases remained unmatched. The CDR3 contains 18 residues. CDR3 coding DNA: TGCGCCAGCAGCCCCGACTCCCGAGCTAGCGGGGTGTACAATGAGCAGTTCTTC. The encoded protein is CASSPDSRASGVYNEQFF.

The gene calls are TRBV11-3 and TRBJ2-1, with 12 positions matching TRBD2. The V gene's germline CDR1 is SGHNT and CDR2 YENEEA. The length of the CDR3 is 14 residues. The trim removed 5 bases at V and 6 bases at J, leaving 2 bases unmatched. Written as DNA, the CDR3 is TGTGCCAGCAGCGCGGGACTAGCGGGCAATGAGCAGTTCTTC. It yields the protein CASSAGLAGNEQFF.

This clone was found a few times. The V gene is TRBV9, the J gene TRBJ1-2; possibly TRBD1 for D (5 bases). Germline V gene sequence: CDR1 SGDLS, CDR2 YYNGEE. The CDR3 totals 13 residues. Trimming took off 5 bases at V and 4 bases at J, with 12 bases between the two ends. In DNA, the CDR3 is TGTGCCAGCAGTGGGGAGGGGTTCTATGGCTACACCTTC. This encodes CASSGEGFYGYTF.

The chain carries TRBV18 and TRBJ1-4; no reliable D call. This CDR3 region has 14 residues. Per germline, CDR1 KGHSH and CDR2 LQKENI. Trimming took 2 bases from V and 4 from J, leaving 8 bases between them. DNA for the CDR3: TGTGCCAGCTCACCAGGTGGGCGTAATGAAAAACTGTTTTTT. This encodes CASSPGGRNEKLFF.

In its sample, this clone was seen a few times. This chain uses TRBV11-3 with TRBJ1-1, with TRBD1 matching over 11 bases. CDR3 size: 15 residues. The germline V gene encodes CDR1 SGHNT and CDR2 YENEEA. V shed 4 bases and J 7 bases; nucleotides not matched to a gene: 8. In nucleotides, the CDR3 is TGTGCCAGCAGCTCGGGGGACAGGGGGAATGTTGAAGCTTTCTTT. Amino acid sequence: CASSSGDRGNVEAFF.

In its sample, this clone was seen a few times. V gene TRBV11-3 combines with J gene TRBJ2-5, with 8 bases lining up with TRBD2. The CDR3 length is 15 residues. Germline V gives CDR1 SGHNT, CDR2 YENEEA. J was trimmed by 2 bases and V by 2 bases; bases with no gene match: 4. For the CDR3, the DNA is TGTGCCAGCAGCTTAACCCCGGGGGGGCAAGAGACCCAGTACTTC. This codes for CASSLTPGGQETQYF. The full variable domain, in which reference TRBV11-3 and TRBJ2-5 provide the parts outside the CDR3, is EAGVVQSPRYKIIEKKQPVAFWCNPISGHNTLYWYLQNLGQGPELLIRYENEEAVDDSQLPKDRFSAERLKGVDSTLKIQPAELGDSAVYLCASSLTPGGQETQYFGPGTRLLVL.

The rearrangement links TRBV19 to TRBJ1-5, with 9 bases fitting TRBD1. Germline trimming cut 1 base from V and 2 bases from J; bases unmatched to any gene: 12. Germline-derived CDR1 and CDR2 are LNHDA and SQIVND (reference sequence). The CDR3 contains 19 residues. CDR3 amino acids: CASSIGRTGVNYGNQPQHF. CDR3 coding DNA: TGTGCCAGTAGTATAGGAAGGACAGGGGTTAATTATGGCAATCAGCCCCAGCATTTT.

This chain joins TRBV19 and TRBJ2-6; D is undetermined. Trimming removed 8 bases at V and 0 bases at J, with 11 bases between. There are 15 residues in the CDR3. CDR1 and CDR2 (germline): LNHDA, SQIVND (reference sequence). The CDR3 DNA is TGTGCCAGTGGAACCCTCGGCTCTGGGGCCAACGTCCTGACTTTC. Protein: CASGTLGSGANVLTF.

About this clone itself: The read is 1 residue too short to cover the CDR3 end, so that end is filled in from the germline J gene. The gene calls are TRBV6-1 and TRBJ1-5, with TRBD1 as a possible D gene (6 bases). Germline CDR1 and CDR2: MNHNS and SASEGT. Trimming removed 1 base from V and 6 bases from J, with 10 bases in between. The CDR3 has 14 residues. CDR3 sequence reads: CASSEGGGGQPQHF. Partial CDR3 DNA: TGTGCCAGCAGTGAAGGGGGGGGCGGTCAGCCCCAGCAT.